These 21 T cell receptor beta chains originate from one sample sequenced in a study of blood T cell repertoires in COVID-19. Produced via immunoSEQ multiplex PCR; TCRdb's table is partial and in-frame only. The sample has roughly 120,000 clones, 60% to 85% seen once. The source material was peripheral blood. These receptors all come from a human donor with acute or convalescent COVID-19. The donor label of this sample is uncertain.

The chain couples TRBV2 to TRBJ2-3; 13 nucleotides agree with TRBD2. The germline V gene has CDR1 SNHLY and CDR2 FYNNEI. This CDR3 is 18 amino acids long. With 6 bases clipped from V and 1 base from J, the junction kept 10 bases outside the gene matches. The CDR3 region is CASRALAGGFRGTDTQYF. The DNA for the CDR3 is TGTGCCAGCAGGGCACTAGCGGGGGGGTTCAGGGGCACAGATACGCAGTATTTT.

V usage is TRBV19 and J usage is TRBJ1-5; D not certain. The CDR3 length is 10 residues. Trimming pared 7 bases from V and 8 bases from J, leaving 6 bases between. Germline V gives CDR1 LNHDA, CDR2 SQIVND (reference sequence). CDR3 in amino acids: CASNKKPQHF. CDR3 in DNA: TGTGCCAGTAACAAGAAGCCCCAGCATTTT.

V usage is TRBV5-1 and J usage is TRBJ1-5; 7 nucleotides agree with TRBD1. V was clipped by 6 bases and J by 2 bases; unmatched bases: 8. Germline CDR1 reads SGHRS; CDR2 reads YFSETQ. The CDR3 length is 15 residues. The CDR3 region is CASKAQGGGNQPQHF. In nucleotides, the CDR3 is TGCGCCAGCAAGGCCCAGGGGGGAGGCAATCAGCCCCAGCATTTT.

The sample holds one count of this clone. This rearrangement joins TRBV2 to TRBJ2-6, with D possibly TRBD1 on 6 matching bases. The germline CDR1 and CDR2 sequences are SNHLY and FYNNEI. V lost 6 bases and J 5 bases, leaving 17 bases between the germline ends. The CDR3 contains 16 residues. The CDR3 region has the DNA TGTGCCAGCAGCGCGGACAGCTCGGGATGGGCCAACGTCCTGACTTTC. This translates into CASSADSSGWANVLTF.

J is TRBJ2-2 and V is TRBV30, with a weak D call TRBD1 (6 bases). V was trimmed by 2 bases and J by 7 bases, leaving 11 bases between them. Germline lookup yields CDR1 GTSNPN and CDR2 SVGIG (reference sequence). The CDR3 totals 13 residues. This CDR3 reads CAWSRQGYGELFF. CDR3 in DNA: TGTGCCTGGAGTCGGCAGGGGTACGGGGAGCTGTTTTTT.

This clone showed up just once. The chain carries TRBV2 and TRBJ2-3, with 9 bases matching TRBD2. The ends lost 11 bases at V and 0 bases at J; junction bases unmatched: 9. The CDR3 runs to 15 residues. Germline values: CDR1 SNHLY, CDR2 FYNNEI. The CDR3 loop reads CAQRSGGLSTDTQYF. CDR3 nucleotide sequence: TGTGCCCAGCGGAGCGGGGGGTTAAGCACAGATACGCAGTATTTT. The complete variable domain, with remaining parts taken from reference TRBV2 and TRBJ2-3, reads EPEVTQTPSHQVTQMGQEVILRCVPISNHLYFYWYRQILGQKVEFLVSFYNNEISEKSEIFDDQFSVERPDGSNFTLKIRSTKLEDSAMYFCAQRSGGLSTDTQYFGPGTRLTVL.

The V and J genes are TRBV11-2 and TRBJ1-2, with 9 positions matching TRBD1. Germline lookup yields CDR1 SGHAT and CDR2 FQNNGV. There are 14 residues in the CDR3. V lost 6 bases to trimming and J lost 4 bases; unmatched junction nucleotides: 6. CDR3 in DNA: TGTGCCAGCAGTCATGACAGGGGGAGCTATGGCTACACCTTC. Its protein product is CASSHDRGSYGYTF.

The table lists this clone with many counts. The chain has TRBV30 and TRBJ2-7; TRBD2 is a possible D gene (5 bases). Germline-derived CDR1 and CDR2 are GTSNPN and SVGIG (reference sequence). CDR3 length: 14 residues. Trimming stripped 7 bases from V and 0 bases from J, with 16 bases between. The CDR3 DNA is TGTGCCTTGCGGTCCGGGCGGGCCTCCTACGAGCAGTACTTC. The encoded protein is CALRSGRASYEQYF.

This clone was detected only once. The J gene is TRBJ2-7, the V gene TRBV11-2; D is possibly TRBD2 (7 bases). This CDR3 has 18 amino acids. Germline-derived CDR1 and CDR2 are SGHAT and FQNNGV. V dropped 6 bases and J dropped 0 bases, with 24 bases sitting between them. The CDR3 nucleotides read TGTGCCAGCAGTTATGGACAGAAAACGGGGGGAAGCTCCTACGAGCAGTACTTC. Amino acids: CASSYGQKTGGSSYEQYF. Together with reference TRBV11-2 and TRBJ2-7, the CDR3 gives the full variable domain: EAGVAQSPRYKIIEKRQSVAFWCNPISGHATLYWYQQILGQGPKLLIQFQNNGVVDDSQLPKDRFSAERLKGVDSTLKIQPAKLEDSAVYLCASSYGQKTGGSSYEQYFGPGTRLTVT.

This clone was observed many times. V usage is TRBV5-1 and J usage is TRBJ2-5; 7 bases line up with TRBD2. Looked up from germline, CDR1 is SGHRS and CDR2 is YFSETQ. Unmatched junction bases numbered 4, after V lost 2 bases and J lost 3 bases. The CDR3 has 14 amino acids. The CDR3 region is CASSFAGGKETQYF. For the CDR3, the DNA is TGCGCCAGCAGCTTCGCCGGGGGGAAAGAGACCCAGTACTTC.

The chain carries TRBV6-1 and TRBJ2-1; TRBD2 aligns across 10 bases. Germline trimming cut 3 bases from V and 6 bases from J; bases unmatched to any gene: 2. CDR3 length equals 14 residues. Per the germline V gene, CDR1 is MNHNS and CDR2 is SASEGT. The CDR3 loop reads CASSDTSGVNEQFF. DNA for the CDR3: TGTGCCAGCAGTGATACTAGCGGGGTCAATGAGCAGTTCTTC.

This clone has just a few counts. This chain links TRBV19 with TRBJ2-1, with D hard to call. Trimming stripped 5 bases from V and 7 bases from J, with 9 bases between. This CDR3 has 12 amino acids. From germline, CDR1 is LNHDA and CDR2 SQIVND (reference sequence). The CDR3 sequence is CASSRVRNEQFF. CDR3 in DNA: TGTGCCAGTAGTCGGGTACGTAATGAGCAGTTCTTC.

This clone was seen at least ten times. The chain recombines TRBV4-1 with TRBJ1-2; D unresolved. The CDR3 loop spans 16 amino acids. CDR1 and CDR2 (germline): MGHRA, YSYEKL. V lost 1 base and J lost 0, with 12 bases in between. CDR3 protein: CASSQVGGRANYGYTF. CDR3 coding DNA: TGCGCCAGCAGCCAAGTGGGAGGGAGAGCTAACTATGGCTACACCTTC.

The V call is TRBV11-2, the J call TRBJ2-1; 9 bases align to TRBD1. This CDR3 comprises 14 residues. Trimming took 5 bases from V and 6 from J; bases not matched to a gene: 5. Germline loops: CDR1 SGHAT, CDR2 FQNNGV. This CDR3 is CASSTAQGANEQFF. The CDR3 nucleotides read TGTGCCAGCAGCACGGCACAGGGGGCCAATGAGCAGTTCTTC.

The rearrangement uses TRBV9 and TRBJ2-3, with D tentatively TRBD1 (6 bases). Germline values: CDR1 SGDLS, CDR2 YYNGEE. V was cut by 4 bases and J by 0 bases, with 15 bases left in between. The CDR3 is 16 residues long. The CDR3 DNA reads as TGTGCCAGCAGCCAGGCCTCGCAGGGGAGCACAGATACGCAGTATTTT. Its translation: CASSQASQGSTDTQYF.

V gene TRBV5-1 combines with J gene TRBJ2-6; unclear D gene. V lost 1 base, J lost 0 bases, and 8 bases lay in between. Germline-derived CDR1 and CDR2 are SGHRS and YFSETQ. The CDR3 sequence is 16 residues long. The CDR3 protein is CASSLNQVSGANVLTF. DNA for the CDR3: TGCGCCAGCAGCTTGAATCAGGTCTCTGGGGCCAACGTCCTGACTTTC.

In its sample, this clone was seen once. The CDR3 DNA follows: TGCGCCAGCAGCCGTCAGGGCGACTATAATTCACCCCTCCACTTT. Protein product: CASSRQGDYNSPLHF. The chain is built from TRBV4-1 and TRBJ1-6; D is possibly TRBD1 (5 bases). This CDR3 region has 15 residues. The V and J ends lost 4 bases and 3 bases respectively, with 10 bases between them. Germline CDR1 and CDR2: MGHRA and YSYEKL.

The J gene is TRBJ1-2, the V gene TRBV6-2 or TRBV6-3; 11 nucleotides agree with TRBD1. V gave up 6 bases and J gave up 7 bases; unmatched junction bases: 4. The CDR3 length is 13 residues. Germline loops: CDR1 MNHEY, CDR2 SVGEGT. Written as DNA, the CDR3 is TGTGCCAGCAGCCGGACAGGGGGCTCTGGCTACACCTTC. It is translated as CASSRTGGSGYTF.

This chain uses TRBV7-3 with TRBJ2-1; 8 positions match TRBD1. J was trimmed by 3 bases and V by 0 bases; bases with no gene match: 1. CDR1 is SGHTA, CDR2 FQGTGA, per germline. This CDR3 spans 15 amino acids. The DNA for the CDR3 is TGTGCCAGCAGCTTAACGGACAGGGACTACAATGAGCAGTTCTTC. Encoded protein: CASSLTDRDYNEQFF.

This chain links TRBV27 with TRBJ1-2; TRBD1 is a possible D gene (6 bases). V dropped 5 bases and J dropped 4 bases, with 20 bases sitting between them. CDR1 and CDR2 from the germline V gene are MNHEY and SMNVEV (reference sequence). The CDR3 has 16 amino acids. CDR3 nucleotide sequence: TGTGCCAGCAGTCCCGCGGGGGGCCGGTCCCCCTATGGCTACACCTTC. This codes for CASSPAGGRSPYGYTF.

The chain recombines TRBV11-2 with TRBJ2-7; D perhaps matches TRBD1 (5 bases). Germline V gene data show CDR1 as SGHAT and CDR2 as FQNNGV. This CDR3 comprises 11 residues. The V end lost 5 bases, the J end lost 4 bases, and 6 bases lay between the germline ends. The CDR3 DNA sequence: TGTGCCAGCAGCAGGGGTTACGAGCAGTACTTC. Its translation: CASSRGYEQYF.